This TCR beta chain was sequenced during a study of identical twins. Unique molecular identifiers were in the cDNA, with template-switch universal primer binding. MiXCR, run by TCRdb on the 5' RACE reads, gives a single entry per CDR3 protein. The data contain more than 600,000 distinct CDR3 sequences, about 18% of them seen just once; the ten biggest clones take up less than 15%. Trimming took 10 bases from V and 4 from J, leaving 13 bases between them. Per germline, CDR1 MNHEY and CDR2 SMNVEV (reference sequence). The CDR3 is 12 residues long. This sample was shared with a second study, whose subject was T cells expressing NK-cell markers. That work states: One of the eight sequenced donors was seronegative, whereas the other seven were HCMV-seropositive. Restricting sorting to alpha-beta TCR T cells was achieved in several experiments by an anti-gamma-delta TCR antibody. These clonotypes also led the CD3+CD56-NKG2C+ fraction in four donors.

Sequencing was carried out using PBMCs. The chain couples TRBV27 to TRBJ2-5; D remains unclear. The sequence was collected from a woman younger than 35 in good health. The CDR3 DNA follows: TGTGCCATCGGAAGGTTCAGAGAGACCCAGTACTTC. It encodes CAIGRFRETQYF.